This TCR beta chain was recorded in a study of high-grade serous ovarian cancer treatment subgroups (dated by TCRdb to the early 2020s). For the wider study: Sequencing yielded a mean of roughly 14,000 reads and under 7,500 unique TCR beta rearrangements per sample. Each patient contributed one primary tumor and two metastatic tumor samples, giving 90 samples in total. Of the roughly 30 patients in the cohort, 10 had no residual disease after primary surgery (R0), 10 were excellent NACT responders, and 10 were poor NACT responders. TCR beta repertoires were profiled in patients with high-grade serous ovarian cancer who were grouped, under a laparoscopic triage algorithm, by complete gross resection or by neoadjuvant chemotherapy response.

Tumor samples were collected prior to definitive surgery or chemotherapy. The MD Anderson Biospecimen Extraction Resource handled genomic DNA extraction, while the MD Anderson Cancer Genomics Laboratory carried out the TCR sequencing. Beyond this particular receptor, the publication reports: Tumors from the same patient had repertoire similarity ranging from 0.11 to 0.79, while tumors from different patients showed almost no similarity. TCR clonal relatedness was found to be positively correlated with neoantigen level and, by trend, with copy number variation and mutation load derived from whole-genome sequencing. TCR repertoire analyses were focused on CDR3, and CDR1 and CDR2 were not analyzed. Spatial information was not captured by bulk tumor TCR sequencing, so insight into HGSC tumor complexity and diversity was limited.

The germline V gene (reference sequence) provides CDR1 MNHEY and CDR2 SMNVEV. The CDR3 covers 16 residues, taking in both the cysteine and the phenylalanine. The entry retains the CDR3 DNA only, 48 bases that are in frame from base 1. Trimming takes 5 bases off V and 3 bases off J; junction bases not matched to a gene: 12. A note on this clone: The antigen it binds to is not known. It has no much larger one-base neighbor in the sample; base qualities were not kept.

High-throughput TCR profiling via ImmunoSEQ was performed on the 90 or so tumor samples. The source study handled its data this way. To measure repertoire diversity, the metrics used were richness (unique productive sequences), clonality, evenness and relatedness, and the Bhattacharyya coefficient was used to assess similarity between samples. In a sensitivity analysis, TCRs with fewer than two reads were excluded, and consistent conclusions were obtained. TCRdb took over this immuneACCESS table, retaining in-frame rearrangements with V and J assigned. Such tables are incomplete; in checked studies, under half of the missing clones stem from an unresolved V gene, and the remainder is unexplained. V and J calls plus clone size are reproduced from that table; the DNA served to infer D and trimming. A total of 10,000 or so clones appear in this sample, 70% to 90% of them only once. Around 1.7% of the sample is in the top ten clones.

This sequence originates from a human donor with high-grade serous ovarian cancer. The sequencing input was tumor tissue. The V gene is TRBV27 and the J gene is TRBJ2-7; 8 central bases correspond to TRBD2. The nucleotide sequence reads TGTGCCAGCAGTGCAACCGAGACTAGCGCCGGCTACGAGCAGTACTTC. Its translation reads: CASSATETSAGYEQYF.